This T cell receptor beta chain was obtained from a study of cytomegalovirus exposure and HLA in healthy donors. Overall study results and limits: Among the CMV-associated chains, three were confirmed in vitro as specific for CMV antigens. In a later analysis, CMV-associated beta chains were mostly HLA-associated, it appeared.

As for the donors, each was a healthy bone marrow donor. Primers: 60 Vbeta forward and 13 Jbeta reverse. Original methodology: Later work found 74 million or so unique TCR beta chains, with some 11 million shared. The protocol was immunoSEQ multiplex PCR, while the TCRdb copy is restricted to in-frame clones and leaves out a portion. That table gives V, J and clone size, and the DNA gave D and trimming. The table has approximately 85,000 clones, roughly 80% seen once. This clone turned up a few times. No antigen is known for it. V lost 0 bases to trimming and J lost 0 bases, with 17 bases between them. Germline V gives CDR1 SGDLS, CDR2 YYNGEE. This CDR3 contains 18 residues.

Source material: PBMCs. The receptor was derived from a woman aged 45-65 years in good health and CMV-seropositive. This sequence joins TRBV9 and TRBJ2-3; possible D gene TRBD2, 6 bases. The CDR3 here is CASSVGDSTGTSTDTQYF. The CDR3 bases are TGTGCCAGCAGCGTAGGTGATTCGACGGGGACTAGCACAGATACGCAGTATTTT.